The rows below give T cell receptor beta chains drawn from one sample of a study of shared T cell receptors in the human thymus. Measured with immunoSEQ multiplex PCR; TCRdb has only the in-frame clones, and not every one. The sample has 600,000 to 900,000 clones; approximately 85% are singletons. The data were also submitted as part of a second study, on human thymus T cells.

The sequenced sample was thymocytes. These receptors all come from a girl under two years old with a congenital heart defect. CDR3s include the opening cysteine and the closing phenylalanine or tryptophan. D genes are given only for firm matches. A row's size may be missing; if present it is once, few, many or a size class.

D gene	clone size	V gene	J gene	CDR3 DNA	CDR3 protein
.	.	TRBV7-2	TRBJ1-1	TGTGCCAGCAGCTTAGCGGGGAGCGATCGCACTGAAGCTTTCTTT	CASSLAGSDRTEAFF
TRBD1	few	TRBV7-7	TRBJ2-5	TGTGCTAGCAGCTTACACCTTGGACAGGGGGAGACCCAGTACTTC	CASSLHLGQGETQYF
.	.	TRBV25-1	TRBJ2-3	TGTGCCAGCAGTGAATTCAGGAAGCCAGATACGCAGTATTTT	CASSEFRKPDTQYF
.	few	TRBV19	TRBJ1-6	TGTGCCAGTAGCGGGGAGTATAATTCACCCCTCCACTTT	CASSGEYNSPLHF
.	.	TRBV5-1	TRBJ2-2	TGCGCCAGCAGCGGCCCCCAGGGGTCAGCGAACACCGGGGAGCTGTTTTTT	CASSGPQGSANTGELFF
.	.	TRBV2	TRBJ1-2	TGTGCCTCAGCGGTGGGGTTAGGCTACACCTTC	CASAVGLGYTF
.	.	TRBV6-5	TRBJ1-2	TGTGCCAGCAGTGAAAGCCGTAACTATGGCTACACCTTC	CASSESRNYGYTF
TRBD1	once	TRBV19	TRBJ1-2	TGTGCCAGTAGTATAGGCACAGGGGGGATCGACCATCCCGTACGGGGCTACACCTTC	CASSIGTGGIDHPVRGYTF
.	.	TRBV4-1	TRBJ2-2	TGCGCCAGCAGCCAAGATCTCCCCGGGCCAGGGCAGAACACCGGGGAGCTGTTTTTT	CASSQDLPGPGQNTGELFF
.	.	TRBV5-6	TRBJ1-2	TGTGCCAGCAGCTTGGGACATATTTGCCCCTATGGCTACACCTTC	CASSLGHICPYGYTF
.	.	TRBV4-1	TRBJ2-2	TGCGCCAGCAGCCAAGAGAGAAGCGGGCAAACCGGGGAGCTGTTTTTT	CASSQERSGQTGELFF
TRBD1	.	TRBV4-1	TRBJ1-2	TGCGCCAGCAGCCTCGGACAGGGGAAGACTTATGGCTACACCTTC	CASSLGQGKTYGYTF
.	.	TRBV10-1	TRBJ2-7	TGCGCCAGCAGCGCAACTGGGGCCTACTACGAGCAGTACTTC	CASSATGAYYEQYF
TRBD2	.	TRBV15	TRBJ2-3	TGTGCCACCAGCTTCCGCCCATCCGGGACTAGCGATACTAGCACAGATACGCAGTATTTT	CATSFRPSGTSDTSTDTQYF
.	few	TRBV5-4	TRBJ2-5	TGTGCCAGCAGCCTCCGGGACTTCCAAGAGACCCAGTACTTC	CASSLRDFQETQYF
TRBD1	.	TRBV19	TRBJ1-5	TGTGCCAGTAGTATCGGGGGACAGGGACCCCTTTATAGCAATCAGCCCCAGCATTTT	CASSIGGQGPLYSNQPQHF
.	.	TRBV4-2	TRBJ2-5	TGTGCCAGCAGCCAAGACCCACCGGGACTCGCCCAAGAGACCCAGTACTTC	CASSQDPPGLAQETQYF
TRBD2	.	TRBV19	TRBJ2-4	TGTGCCAGTAGTAGTGGGACTAGCGGGGTTCTAGCCAAAAACATTCAGTACTTC	CASSSGTSGVLAKNIQYF
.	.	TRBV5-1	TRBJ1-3	TGCGCCAGCAGCCGCAAGGGGGAAAGTGGAAACACCATATATTTT	CASSRKGESGNTIYF
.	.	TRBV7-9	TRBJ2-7	TGTGCCAGCAGCTTAGTCCAGGGTTCCTACGAGCAGTACTTC	CASSLVQGSYEQYF
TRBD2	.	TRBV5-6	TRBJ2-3	TGTGCCAGCAGCTACCCGGAGCGGGGGGGCCTCCATACGCAGTATTTT	CASSYPERGGLHTQYF
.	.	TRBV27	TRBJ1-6	TGTGCCAGCAGTTTAGGGGGGCGGGGGACGATAAATTCACCCCTCCACTTT	CASSLGGRGTINSPLHF
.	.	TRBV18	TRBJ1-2	TGTGCCAGCTCACCACCCGACTGGGACTATGGCTACACCTTC	CASSPPDWDYGYTF
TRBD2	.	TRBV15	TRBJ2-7	TGTGCCACCAGCGTCATTCGGGGGGGCGGCTACGAGCAGTACTTC	CATSVIRGGGYEQYF
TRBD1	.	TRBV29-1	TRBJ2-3	TGCAGCGTTGAAGATCATGGGATGACAGGGTTTGAGGGCACAGATACGCAGTATTTT	CSVEDHGMTGFEGTDTQYF
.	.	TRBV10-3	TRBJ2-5	TGTGCCACATTAAGGAACAGGGGAGGAGAAGAGACCCAGTACTTC	CATLRNRGGEETQYF
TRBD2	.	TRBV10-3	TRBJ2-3	TGTGCCATCAGTGAGTTAGCTAGCGGGGCCCTTTACACAGATACGCAGTATTTT	CAISELASGALYTDTQYF
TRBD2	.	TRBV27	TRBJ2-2	TGTGCCAGCACTTCAACCTTTGGAGCGGGGGGGGCGTCCGGGGAGCTGTTTTTT	CASTSTFGAGGASGELFF
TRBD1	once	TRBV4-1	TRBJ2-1	TGCGCCAGCAGCCAGAGGGACAGGGAAAGAAATGAGCAGTTCTTC	CASSQRDRERNEQFF
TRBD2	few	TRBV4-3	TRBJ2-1	TGCGCCAGCAGCCAAGGTAGCGGGCGGTACAATGAGCAGTTCTTC	CASSQGSGRYNEQFF
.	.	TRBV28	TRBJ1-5	TGTGCCAGCAGTTTACGGGGGGGTGGTCAGCCCCAGCATTTT	CASSLRGGGQPQHF
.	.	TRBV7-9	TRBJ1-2	TGTGCCAGCAGCTTATTCGTGGAGTCGGGTGGCTACACCTTC	CASSLFVESGGYTF
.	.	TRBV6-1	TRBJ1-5	TGTGCCAGCAGTGATCTGTGGGGAGGTCAGCCCCAGCATTTT	CASSDLWGGQPQHF
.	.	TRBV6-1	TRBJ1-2	TGTGCCAGCAGTCACAGGGAAATCTATGGCTACACCTTC	CASSHREIYGYTF
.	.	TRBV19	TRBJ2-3	TGTGCCAGTAGTATGGGTGACTACAGCACAGATACGCAGTATTTT	CASSMGDYSTDTQYF
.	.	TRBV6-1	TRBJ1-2	TGTGCCAGCAGGGGACACCCCAACTATGGCTACACCTTC	CASRGHPNYGYTF
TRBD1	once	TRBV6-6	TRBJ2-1	TGTGCCAGCCGCCCCGCTGGACAGGGGGCACACAATGAGCAGTTCTTC	CASRPAGQGAHNEQFF
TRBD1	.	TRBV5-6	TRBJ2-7	TGTGCCAGCAGCTTCAGCAGGGGGCCCTACGAGCAGTACTTC	CASSFSRGPYEQYF
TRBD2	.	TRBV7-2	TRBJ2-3	TGTGCCAGCAGCTTACCGACTAGCGGGGATCGGGCAGATACGCAGTATTTT	CASSLPTSGDRADTQYF
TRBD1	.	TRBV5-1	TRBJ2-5	TGCGCCAGCAGCTTGGCGAGACAGGGGAAGGAGACCCAGTACTTC	CASSLARQGKETQYF
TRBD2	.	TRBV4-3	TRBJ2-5	TGCGCCAGCAGCCAATTGGACACGGGGGAGCGGGGGGGAGAGACCCAGTACTTC	CASSQLDTGERGGETQYF
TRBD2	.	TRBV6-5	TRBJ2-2	TGTGCCAGCAGTTACTCCGGGAGGGACACCGGGGAGCTGTTTTTT	CASSYSGRDTGELFF
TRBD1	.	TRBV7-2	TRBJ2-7	TGTGCCAGCAGCTTAGCCTCCGTGGACAGGGGGGACTCCTACGAGCAGTACTTC	CASSLASVDRGDSYEQYF
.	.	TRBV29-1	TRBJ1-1	TGCAGCGTTGCCGGACAGAACACTGAAGCTTTCTTT	CSVAGQNTEAFF
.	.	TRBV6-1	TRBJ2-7	TGTGCCAGCGTACGTGGGACTCCATCAACCTACGAGCAGTACTTC	CASVRGTPSTYEQYF
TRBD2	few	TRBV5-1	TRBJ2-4	TGCGCCAGCAGCTTAATAAGTAGCGGGGATTCAAACATTCAGTACTTC	CASSLISSGDSNIQYF
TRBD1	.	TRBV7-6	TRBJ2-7	TGTGCCAGCAGCCCCCGACAGGGGGTCGAGCAGTACTTC	CASSPRQGVEQYF